This T cell receptor beta chain derives from a study of cytomegalovirus exposure and HLA in healthy donors. General observations from the study: Reports indicated that the classifier achieved high specificity and sensitivity in diagnosing cytomegalovirus status.

The assay was immunoSEQ multiplex PCR, and TCRdb's table has in-frame clones only and misses some. The sample has around 140,000 clones; 80% to 90% are singletons. This clone was counted a single time. Its antigen remains unidentified. This CDR3 spans 14 amino acids. Germline V gene data show CDR1 as LNHDA and CDR2 as SQIVND (reference sequence). The V and J ends lost 5 bases and 11 bases respectively, with 16 bases between them. The donors were members of the validation cohort comprising approximately 110 subjects, separate from the approximately 700-subject first cohort. Sequencing input: PBMCs. The rearrangement joins TRBV19 to TRBJ1-6; D gene unclear. This clonotype was obtained from a man younger than 35 in good health and CMV-seropositive. The CDR3 DNA reads as TGTGCCAGTAGTTTTGGGCAGGCCTACACACCCCTCCACTTT. It encodes CASSFGQAYTPLHF.